Below are 21 T cell receptor beta chains sequenced from a single sample in a study of regulatory T cells in long-lasting Graves disease. Time point of the sample: persistent/refractory GD, antithyroid drugs over 5 years with positive TRAb. PBMCs were the source of the RNA used for TCR sequencing. Relying on iRepertoire HTBI primers and Arm-PCR of CDR3 regions, the team built TCR beta libraries. In TCRdb, the multiplex PCR reads were re-called with MiXCR into one record per CDR3 protein. The sample lists 310,000 or so distinct CDR3 sequences; approximately 20% were seen once. Source: peripheral blood mononuclear cells (PBMCs), taken when the disease was refractory, from a patient treated with antithyroid drugs. These receptors were obtained from a female donor with Graves disease.

The genes are TRBV11-2 and TRBJ2-5; D is ambiguous. Trimming stripped 3 bases from V and 2 bases from J, with 7 bases between. CDR1 and CDR2 from the germline V gene are SGHAT and FQNNGV. The CDR3 has 13 amino acids. The CDR3 coding sequence is TGTGCCAGCAGCTTTAACCAGCAAGAGACCCAGTACTTC. Its translation is CASSFNQQETQYF.

The rearrangement uses TRBV7-2 and TRBJ2-4; perhaps TRBD2 as D (6 bases). Germline CDR1 and CDR2: SGHTA and FQGNSA. The CDR3 is 13 amino acids. V shed 5 bases and J shed 9 bases, with 14 bases lying between them. CDR3 sequence: CASSPGEAGIQYF. The CDR3 DNA sequence: TGTGCCAGCAGCCCCGGGGAGGCGGGCATTCAGTACTTC.

The V call is TRBV28, the J call TRBJ2-7; TRBD2 is a possible D gene (5 bases). Per the germline V gene, CDR1 is MDHEN and CDR2 is SYDVKM. The CDR3 length is 14 residues. V dropped 6 bases and J dropped 7 bases, with 19 bases sitting between them. In DNA, the CDR3 is TGTGCCAGCAGCCGCGCGCGGGCAGTGAGGGAGCAGTACTTC. Protein sequence: CASSRARAVREQYF.

This clonotype has at least ten counts. The V gene is TRBV6-1, the J gene TRBJ2-5; a weak D match, TRBD2 (6 bases). The CDR3 covers 15 residues. Germline V gene data show CDR1 as MNHNS and CDR2 as SASEGT. The V end was cut by 6 bases, the J end by 3 bases, with 17 bases between. The CDR3 reads CASSQLADLKETQYF. In nucleotides, the CDR3 is TGTGCCAGCAGCCAACTAGCCGATCTAAAAGAGACCCAGTACTTC.

The chain is built from TRBV5-1 and TRBJ2-7; 10 nucleotides agree with TRBD2. Germline loops: CDR1 SGHRS, CDR2 YFSETQ. The CDR3 contains 16 residues. The trim removed 0 bases at V and 0 bases at J, leaving 3 bases unmatched. CDR3 residues: CASSLVLAGISYEQYF. CDR3 in DNA: TGCGCCAGCAGCTTGGTACTAGCGGGAATCTCCTACGAGCAGTACTTC.

The rearrangement joins TRBV11-2 to TRBJ1-1; 8 bases fit TRBD1. Germline V lookup: CDR1 SGHAT, CDR2 FQNNGV. V lost 6 bases and J lost 7; bases outside the gene matches: 16. This CDR3 spans 16 amino acids. The CDR3 region is CASRTSTTGGRIEAFF. In nucleotides, the CDR3 is TGTGCCAGCAGGACAAGCACTACAGGGGGGCGAATTGAAGCTTTCTTT.

There are a few counts of this clonotype. The chain links TRBV5-4 to TRBJ1-1, with D perhaps TRBD1 (6 bases). The CDR3 totals 19 residues. V lost 0 bases to trimming and J lost 0 bases, with 21 bases between them. Germline CDR1 SGHNT, CDR2 YYREEE (reference sequence). CDR3 amino acids: CASSLVGGALHLMNTEAFF. CDR3 DNA: TGTGCCAGCAGCTTGGTTGGGGGGGCTCTACACCTAATGAACACTGAAGCTTTCTTT.

This clonotype was recorded only once. The rearrangement uses TRBV27 and TRBJ2-1; 7 bases fit TRBD1. The CDR3 extends over 13 amino acids. Per germline, CDR1 MNHEY and CDR2 SMNVEV (reference sequence). V trimming: 7 bases; J trimming: 9 bases; junction bases outside the gene matches: 9. This CDR3 is CASMTGTEGEQFF. For the CDR3, the DNA is TGTGCCAGCATGACCGGGACAGAGGGTGAGCAGTTCTTC.

The chain combines TRBV12-3 or TRBV12-4 with TRBJ2-3; unclear D gene. CDR3 length equals 12 residues. The V end lost 6 bases, the J end lost 11 bases, and 15 bases lay between the germline ends. The DNA for the CDR3 is TGTGCCAGCAGCACGGGTGGGCCCATGCAGTATTTT. Protein sequence: CASSTGGPMQYF.

V gene TRBV29-1 combines with J gene TRBJ2-5; D is unclear. The germline gives CDR1 SQVTM, CDR2 ANQGSEA. The CDR3 covers 13 residues. Trimming removed 0 bases from V and 7 bases from J, with 12 bases in between. The CDR3 nucleotides read TGCAGCGTTGAAGAGACCGGTGTTGGGACCCAGTACTTC. It specifies CSVEETGVGTQYF.

This clonotype has a count of ten or more. V usage is TRBV12-3 or TRBV12-4 and J usage is TRBJ2-7, with D possibly being TRBD2 (7 bases). CDR3 length: 14 amino acids. Between the trimmed V and J ends, which lost 6 bases and 1 base, there was a span of 13 bases. The CDR3 protein is CASRSQGGSYEQYF. The CDR3 DNA reads TGTGCCAGCAGATCACAGGGAGGGTCCTACGAGCAGTACTTC.

This chain connects TRBV9 to TRBJ2-7; D is unclear. The CDR3 totals 13 residues. Per the germline V gene, CDR1 is SGDLS and CDR2 is YYNGEE. The V gene lost 4 bases and the J gene lost 2 bases, with 10 bases spanning the gap. DNA of the CDR3: TGTGCCAGCAGCCCTAATAGTCCCTACGAGCAGTACTTC. The encoded protein is CASSPNSPYEQYF.

This clonotype has a count of ten or more. The chain combines TRBV20-1 with TRBJ2-7; TRBD2 aligns across 7 bases. Germline CDR1 reads DFQATT; CDR2 reads SNEGSKA (reference sequence). V lost 0 bases to trimming and J lost 1 base; unmatched junction nucleotides: 3. This CDR3 is 14 amino acids long. The DNA of the CDR3 is TGCAGTGCTAGAGAGGCTAGCGGTTCCTACGAGCAGTACTTC. The encoded protein is CSAREASGSYEQYF.

This clonotype was seen only a few times. This chain joins TRBV6-1 and TRBJ2-7; TRBD1 is a possible D gene (5 bases). Deletions cut 6 bases from V and 7 bases from J, with 22 bases between. This CDR3 has 15 amino acids. Germline lookup yields CDR1 MNHNS and CDR2 SASEGT. Here the CDR3 reads CASSRELANRWEQYF. The CDR3 DNA reads TGTGCCAGCAGCCGTGAGCTCGCAAACAGGTGGGAGCAGTACTTC.

This clonotype was counted only a few times. The CDR3 coding sequence is TGTGCCAGCAGCCAGGGACGGACAAACACTGAAGCTTTCTTT. Protein product: CASSQGRTNTEAFF. The chain has TRBV3-1 and TRBJ1-1; possibly TRBD1 for D (5 bases). This CDR3 contains 14 residues. Germline CDR1 LGHDT, CDR2 YNNKEL (reference sequence). V was trimmed by 3 bases and J by 2 bases, leaving 10 bases between them.

The chain joins TRBV7-6 to TRBJ2-5; D possibly corresponds to TRBD1 (5 bases). CDR1 SGHVS and CDR2 FNYEAQ come from the germline V gene. Deletions cut 2 bases from V and 1 base from J, with 8 bases between. This CDR3 comprises 14 residues. DNA for the CDR3: TGTGCCAGCAGCTTAAGGGGTCGCCAAGAGACCCAGTACTTC. As protein: CASSLRGRQETQYF.

This clonotype appeared a few times. A read error may be the cause here, since a much bigger clone is one base away. Here the CDR3 reads CASSSDWNTEAFF. In DNA form, the CDR3 reads TGTGCCAGCAGCTCGGACTGGAACACTGAAGCTTTCTTT. This chain connects TRBV7-3 to TRBJ1-1, with D uncertain. Trimming stripped 4 bases from V and 1 base from J, with 7 bases between. The CDR3 runs to 13 residues. Germline assignment: CDR1 SGHTA and CDR2 FQGTGA.

The CDR3 DNA follows: TGTGCCTGGAGTGACGGCGGGGAGCTGTTTTTT. Translating gives CAWSDGGELFF. The V call is TRBV30, the J call TRBJ2-2; D not resolved. The CDR3 contains 11 residues. V was pared by 1 base and J by 7 bases, with 4 bases between. Looked up from germline, CDR1 is GTSNPN and CDR2 is SVGIG (reference sequence).

The rearrangement uses TRBV6-1 and TRBJ2-7; D call uncertain. The germline CDR1 and CDR2 sequences are MNHNS and SASEGT. Trimming removed 7 bases from V and 3 bases from J, with 13 bases in between. The CDR3 covers 13 residues. The CDR3: CASKRNGVYEQYF. As DNA, the CDR3 is TGTGCCAGCAAACGAAATGGGGTCTACGAGCAGTACTTC.

The V and J genes are TRBV3-1 and TRBJ1-5; unclear D gene. This CDR3 has 14 residues. V was clipped by 1 base and J by 0 bases, with 4 bases between them. Germline CDR1 LGHDT, CDR2 YNNKEL (reference sequence). In DNA form, the CDR3 reads TGTGCCAGCAGCCAAGGGGTTAGCAATCAGCCCCAGCATTTT. Protein sequence: CASSQGVSNQPQHF.

The chain has TRBV15 and TRBJ2-7; the match to TRBD2 covers 7 bases. Unmatched junction bases numbered 1, after V lost 5 bases and J lost 6 bases. There are 11 residues in the CDR3. Germline loops: CDR1 LNHNV, CDR2 YYDKDF (reference sequence). In DNA form, the CDR3 reads TGTGCCACCAGCCCGGGGGGCGAGCAGTACTTC. Translated: CATSPGGEQYF.